Listed here is a single T cell receptor (beta chain). This entry comes from a study of blood T cell repertoires in COVID-19. As for the study in general: Researchers got acute and convalescent COVID-19 samples from the United States, Italy and Spain. Nucleic acid was either cDNA or gDNA, and it came from T cells, B-cell-depleted T cells, or PBMCs.

The CDR3 spans 16 residues. Germline assignment: CDR1 MDHEN and CDR2 SYDVKM. V trimming: 5 bases; J trimming: 3 bases; junction bases outside the gene matches: 8. Ages ranged from roughly 18 to 100 years, with residence in approximately 23 US areas. Participants' own reports of clinical history determined their cohort assignment. TCRdb's copy holds only in-frame clones and misses some; the assay was immunoSEQ multiplex PCR. This sample has roughly 300,000 clones, with roughly 91% found just once. The sequencing input was PBMCs or T cells enriched from blood (not recorded which). This clonotype originated in a middle-aged woman with acute COVID-19. The chain is built from TRBV28 and TRBJ1-4; TRBD1 aligns across 8 bases. CDR3 sequence: CASSKYQGAANEKLFF. The CDR3 DNA reads TGTGCCAGCAGTAAATACCAGGGGGCTGCTAATGAAAAACTGTTTTTT.